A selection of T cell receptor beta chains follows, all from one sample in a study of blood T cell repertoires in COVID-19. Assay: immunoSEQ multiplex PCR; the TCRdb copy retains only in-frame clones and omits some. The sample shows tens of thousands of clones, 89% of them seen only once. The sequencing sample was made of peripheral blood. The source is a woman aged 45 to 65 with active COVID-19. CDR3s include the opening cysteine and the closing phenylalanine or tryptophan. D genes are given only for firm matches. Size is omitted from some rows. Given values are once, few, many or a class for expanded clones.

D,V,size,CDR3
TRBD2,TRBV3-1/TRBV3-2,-,CASSQPRLAQGTDTQYF
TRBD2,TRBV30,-,CAWRREGTGELFF
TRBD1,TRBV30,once,CAWSVSLRGLPEAFF
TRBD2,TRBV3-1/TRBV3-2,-,CASSQYREGDTQYF
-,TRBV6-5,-,CASKTGADNEQFF
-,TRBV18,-,CASSPLLGGNNEQFF
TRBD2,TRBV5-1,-,CASSSLGLAVGNEQFF
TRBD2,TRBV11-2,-,CASSLASGTSSEQFF
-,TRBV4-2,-,CASSQTEDTEAFF
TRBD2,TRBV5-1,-,CASRGGTSGTDTQYF
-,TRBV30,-,CAWTLGGLGGYTF
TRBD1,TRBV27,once,CASSSGTGGYNQPQHF
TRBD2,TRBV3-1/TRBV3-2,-,CATRGGRADNEQFF
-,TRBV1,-,CTSSPYAGRDRDSYNEQFF
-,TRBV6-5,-,CATSPTGLNTEAFF
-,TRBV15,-,CATSTGSFAQYF
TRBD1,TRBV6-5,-,CASTDDREGTDTQYF
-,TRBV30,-,CACSAGLNTGELFF
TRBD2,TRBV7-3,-,CASSSGLAGANGETQYF
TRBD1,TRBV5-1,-,CASSLRGSSTGVFFDEAFF
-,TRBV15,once,CATSRVLGAGTDTQYF
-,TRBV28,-,CASRRVAEAFF
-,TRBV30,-,CAWSVVYARDTDTQYF
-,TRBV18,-,CASSPPPGPRSGANVLTF
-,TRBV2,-,CASSDSPRGTQYF
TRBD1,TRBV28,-,CASSLLTGGYYGYTF
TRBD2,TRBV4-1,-,CASSQAFRAGGYNEQFF
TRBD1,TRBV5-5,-,CASSDRDRLSGNTIYF
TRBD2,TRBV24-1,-,CATSSGREVTSSYEQYF
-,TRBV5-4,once,CASSLAGGVSYEQYF
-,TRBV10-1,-,CASSESRADTGELFF
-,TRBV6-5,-,CASSYGADGSYEQYF
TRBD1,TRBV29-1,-,CSVVGTATYEQYF
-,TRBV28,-,CASSLRGGSNQPQHF
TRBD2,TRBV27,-,CASSRTSGRAGDTQYF